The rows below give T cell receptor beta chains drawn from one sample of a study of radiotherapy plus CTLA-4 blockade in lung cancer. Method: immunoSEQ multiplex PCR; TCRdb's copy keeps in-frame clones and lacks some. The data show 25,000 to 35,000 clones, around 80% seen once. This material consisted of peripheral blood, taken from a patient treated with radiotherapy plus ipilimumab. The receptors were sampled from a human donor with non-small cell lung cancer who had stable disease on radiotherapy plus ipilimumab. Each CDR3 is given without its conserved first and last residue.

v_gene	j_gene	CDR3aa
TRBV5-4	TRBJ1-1	ASSIQGAWTEAF
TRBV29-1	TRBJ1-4	SVKQVGNNEKLF
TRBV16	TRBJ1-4	ASRRGATNEKLF
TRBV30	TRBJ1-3	ACPGLRSSGNTIY
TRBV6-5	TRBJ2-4	ASSYSSGNQY
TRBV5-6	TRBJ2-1	ASSLLADSSYNEQF
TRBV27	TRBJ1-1	ASSYSTRGTEAF
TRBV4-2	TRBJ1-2	ASSHPLMQGGYGYT
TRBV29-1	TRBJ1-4	SVLQVGEKLF
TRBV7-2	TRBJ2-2	ASSLDNTGELF
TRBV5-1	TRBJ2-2	ASSLLGTNTGELF
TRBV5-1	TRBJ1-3	ASSRDRAGNTIY
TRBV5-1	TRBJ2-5	ASSSPNRGLRETQY
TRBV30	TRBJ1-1	AWSPSTARTEAF
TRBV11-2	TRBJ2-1	ASSLAGAAGNEQF
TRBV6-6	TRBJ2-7	ASRQLTGGYEQY
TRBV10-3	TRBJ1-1	AISDSLEAF
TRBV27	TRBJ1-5	ASSPRWTGVSNQPQH
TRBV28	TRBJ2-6	ASTHRGSGANVLT
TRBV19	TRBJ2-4	ASSIQKGSKNIQY
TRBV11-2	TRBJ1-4	ASSFESRNEKLF
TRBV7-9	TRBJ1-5	ASSRDMANQPQH
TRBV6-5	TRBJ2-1	ASSYVLTGPYNEQF
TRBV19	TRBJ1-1	ASLEGTGLGVNTEAF
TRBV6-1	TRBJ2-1	ASSELAATYNEQF
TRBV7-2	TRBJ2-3	ASSLKVGANTQY
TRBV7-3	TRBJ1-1	ASSLTVNTEAF
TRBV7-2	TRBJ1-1	ASSNSRTKNTEAF
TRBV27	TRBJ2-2	ASSLQGANTGELF
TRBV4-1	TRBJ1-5	ASSQDSPISNQPQH
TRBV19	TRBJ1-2	ASSFRETYGYT
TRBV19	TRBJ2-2	ASKDSGGASYTGELF
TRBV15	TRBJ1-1	ATSRDLIASDTEAF
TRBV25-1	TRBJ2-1	ASSKGGYNEQF
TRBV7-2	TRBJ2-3	ASSGRTGTPN
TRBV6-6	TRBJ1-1	ASSFGPLNTEAF
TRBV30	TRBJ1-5	AWGRQRDQPQH
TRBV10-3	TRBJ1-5	AISESRGADNQPQH
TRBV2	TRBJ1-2	ASSEMDRRT
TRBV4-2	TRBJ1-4	ASSQDGGNEKLF
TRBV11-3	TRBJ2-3	ASSLGGGAERDTQY
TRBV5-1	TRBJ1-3	ASSLYPANTIY
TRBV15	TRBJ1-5	ATSRGGQWENQPQH
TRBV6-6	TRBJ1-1	ASSYSRAF
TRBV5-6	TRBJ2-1	ASSLARLDPQF
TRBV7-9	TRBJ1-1	ASSLGTGELNTEAF
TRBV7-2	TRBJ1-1	ASSFSRAGNTEAF
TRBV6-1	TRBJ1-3	ASSPQGMAGNTIY
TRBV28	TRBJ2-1	ASSFQTSGGAVEQF
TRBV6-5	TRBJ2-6	ASGTGSGANVLT
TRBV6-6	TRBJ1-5	ASRPDFYSNQPQH